A selection of T cell receptor beta chains follows, all from one sample in a study of T cell changes during pregnancy in multiple sclerosis. Using immunoSEQ multiplex PCR, the repertoire was profiled, and TCRdb retains in-frame clones only, with some absent. The sample includes about 59,000 clones, 92% of them seen just once. The sample consisted of peripheral blood, taken in the third trimester of pregnancy. The receptors shown here come from a female donor in good health, enrolled as a control in a pregnancy study. CDR3s include the opening cysteine and the closing phenylalanine or tryptophan. A D gene is named only where the DNA matches it firmly. Clone size is shown for a subset of rows, as once, few, many or a class of expanded clone.

V	D	size	J	CDR3	DNA
TRBV15	.	.	TRBJ2-7	CATSRRTAYEQYF	TGTGCCACCAGCAGACGAACAGCCTACGAGCAGTACTTC
TRBV28	.	.	TRBJ2-2	CASSPPDTGELFF	TGTGCCAGCAGTCCCCCGGACACCGGGGAGCTGTTTTTT
TRBV10-3	.	.	TRBJ2-7	CAISPSITSSYEQYF	TGTGCCATCAGTCCTTCGATTACGAGCTCCTACGAGCAGTACTTC
TRBV5-6	TRBD2	.	TRBJ2-5	CASSLTAGAPETQYF	TGTGCCAGCAGCTTAACGGCGGGAGCGCCAGAGACCCAGTACTTC
TRBV5-6	TRBD1	.	TRBJ1-2	CASSLDRGRGYTF	TGTGCCAGCAGCTTAGACAGGGGGCGAGGCTACACCTTC
TRBV10-3	.	.	TRBJ1-3	CAISQQGTGNTIYF	TGTGCCATCAGTCAGCAGGGAACTGGAAACACCATATATTTT
TRBV7-2	TRBD1	.	TRBJ2-2	CASSLSGGRNTGELFF	TGTGCCAGCAGCTTATCAGGGGGCCGGAACACCGGGGAGCTGTTTTTT
TRBV21-1	.	.	TRBJ2-1	CASTVGTSGTEFF	TGTGCCAGCACCGTCGGGACTAGCGGGACTGAGTTCTTC
TRBV5-1	TRBD1	.	TRBJ2-3	CASSPSQGGTDTQYF	TGCGCCAGCAGCCCATCACAGGGGGGAACAGATACGCAGTATTTT
TRBV6-5	TRBD1	.	TRBJ1-4	CASSPSGTAEKLFF	TGTGCCAGCAGTCCGTCCGGGACAGCTGAAAAACTGTTTTTT
TRBV25-1	TRBD1	.	TRBJ1-4	CASRRQGSNEKLFF	TGTGCCAGCAGAAGACAGGGTTCAAATGAAAAACTGTTTTTT
TRBV5-1	.	once	TRBJ2-7	CASRRKEGPYEQYF	TGCGCCAGCAGACGAAAGGAGGGCCCCTACGAGCAGTACTTC
TRBV18	TRBD1	.	TRBJ1-2	CASSLGTDYYGYTF	TGTGCCAGCTCACTAGGGACAGATTACTATGGCTACACCTTC
TRBV6-6	.	.	TRBJ2-1	CASSYGERSSVYEQFF	TGTGCCAGCAGTTACGGGGAGCGGAGCTCGGTCTATGAGCAGTTCTTC
TRBV7-2	.	.	TRBJ2-5	CASSLGDLETQYF	TGTGCCAGCAGCTTAGGAGATCTGGAGACCCAGTACTTC
TRBV5-6	.	.	TRBJ2-7	CASSRTGGSYEQYF	TGTGCCAGCAGCCGTACCGGGGGCTCCTACGAGCAGTACTTC
TRBV28	.	.	TRBJ2-7	CASRVEFRQYF	TGTGCCAGCAGGGTGGAGTTTAGGCAGTACTTC
TRBV11-1	.	.	TRBJ1-1	CASSLGRGGTEAFF	TGTGCCAGCAGCTTAGGCAGAGGGGGCACTGAAGCTTTCTTT
TRBV7-3	.	.	TRBJ2-3	CASSLMGASTDTQYF	TGTGCCAGCAGCTTAATGGGGGCTAGCACAGATACGCAGTATTTT
TRBV6-5	.	.	TRBJ2-2	CASSYSAGGELFF	TGTGCCAGCAGTTACTCAGCGGGTGGGGAGCTGTTTTTT
TRBV9	TRBD1	.	TRBJ2-7	CASSRTGEWPGYEQYF	TGTGCCAGCAGCCGGACAGGGGAATGGCCAGGGTACGAGCAGTACTTC
TRBV28	.	.	TRBJ1-1	CASSPPQGKIGRTEAFF	TGTGCCAGCAGTCCACCTCAGGGGAAGATTGGTCGCACTGAAGCTTTCTTT
TRBV28	TRBD1	.	TRBJ2-5	CASRRGQGVVETQYF	TGTGCCAGCAGAAGAGGACAGGGGGTGGTAGAGACCCAGTACTTC
TRBV28	.	.	TRBJ1-2	CASSSSGRYGYTF	.
TRBV30	.	few	TRBJ1-2	CAFSGYTF	TGTGCCTTCTCTGGCTACACCTTC